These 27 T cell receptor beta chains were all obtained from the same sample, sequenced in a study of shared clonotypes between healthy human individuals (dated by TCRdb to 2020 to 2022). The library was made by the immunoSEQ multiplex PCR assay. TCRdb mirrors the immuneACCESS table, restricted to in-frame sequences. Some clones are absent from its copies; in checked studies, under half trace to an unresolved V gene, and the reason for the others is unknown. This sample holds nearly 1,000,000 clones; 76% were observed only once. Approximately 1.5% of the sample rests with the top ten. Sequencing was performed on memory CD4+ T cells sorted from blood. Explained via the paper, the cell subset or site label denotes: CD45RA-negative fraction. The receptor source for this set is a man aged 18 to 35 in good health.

CDR3 region: CASSLGRSLNTEAFF. Here the CDR3 DNA reads TGTGCCAGCAGCTTAGGACGGTCCCTGAACACTGAAGCTTTCTTT. V gene TRBV5-6 combines with J gene TRBJ1-1; no definite D call. Germline CDR1 SGHDT, CDR2 YYEEEE. V lost 2 bases and J lost 0, with 11 bases in between. This CDR3 is 15 amino acids long.

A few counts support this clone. Here the CDR3 DNA reads TGTGCCAGCGGCCCCGGGACAGGGGCAGATACGCAGTATTTT. Translation: CASGPGTGADTQYF. The chain combines TRBV7-9 with TRBJ2-3; 10 bases agree with TRBD1. Germline CDR1 and CDR2: SEHNR and FQNEAQ (reference sequence). The length of the CDR3 is 14 residues. Trimming at V came to 8 bases and at J to 4 bases, leaving 6 bases not matched to a gene.

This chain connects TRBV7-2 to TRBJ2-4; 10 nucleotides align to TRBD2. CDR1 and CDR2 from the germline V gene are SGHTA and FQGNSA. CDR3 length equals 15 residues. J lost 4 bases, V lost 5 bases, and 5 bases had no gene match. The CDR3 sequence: CASSLPGLAKNIQYF. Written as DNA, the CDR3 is TGTGCCAGCAGCCTACCGGGACTAGCGAAAAACATTCAGTACTTC.

This CDR3 is CATGTGYDSPLHF. The CDR3 DNA sequence: TGTGCCACGGGTACAGGGTACGATTCACCCCTCCACTTT. The chain carries TRBV5-6 and TRBJ1-6, with D maybe TRBD1 (6 bases). This CDR3 spans 13 amino acids. V lost 9 bases and J lost 8, with 15 bases in between. Germline lookup yields CDR1 SGHDT and CDR2 YYEEEE.

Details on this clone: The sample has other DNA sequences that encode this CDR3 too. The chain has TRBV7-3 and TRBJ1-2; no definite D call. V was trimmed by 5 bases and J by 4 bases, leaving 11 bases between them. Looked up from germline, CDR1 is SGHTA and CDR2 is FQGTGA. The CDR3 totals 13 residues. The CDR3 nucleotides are TGTGCCAGCAGCCCAGACCCAGGCTATGGCTACACCTTC. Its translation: CASSPDPGYGYTF.

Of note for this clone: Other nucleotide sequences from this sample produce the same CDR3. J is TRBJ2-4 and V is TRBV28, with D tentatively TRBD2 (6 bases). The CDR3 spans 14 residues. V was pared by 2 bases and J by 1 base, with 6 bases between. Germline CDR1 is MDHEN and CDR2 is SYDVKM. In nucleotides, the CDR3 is TGTGCCAGCAGTTTAGGGGGGGCCAAAAACATTCAGTACTTC. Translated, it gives CASSLGGAKNIQYF. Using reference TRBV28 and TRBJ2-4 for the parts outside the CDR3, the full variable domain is DVKVTQSSRYLVKRTGEKVFLECVQDMDHENMFWYRQDPGLGLRLIYFSYDVKMKEKGDIPEGYSVSREKKERFSLILESASTNQTSMYLCASSLGGAKNIQYFGAGTRLSVL.

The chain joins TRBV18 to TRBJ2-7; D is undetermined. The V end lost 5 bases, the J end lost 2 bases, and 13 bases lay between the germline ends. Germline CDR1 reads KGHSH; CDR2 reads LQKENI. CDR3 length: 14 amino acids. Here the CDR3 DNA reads TGTGCCAGCTCAGGGTCAGACGGAGCCTACGAGCAGTACTTC. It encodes CASSGSDGAYEQYF.

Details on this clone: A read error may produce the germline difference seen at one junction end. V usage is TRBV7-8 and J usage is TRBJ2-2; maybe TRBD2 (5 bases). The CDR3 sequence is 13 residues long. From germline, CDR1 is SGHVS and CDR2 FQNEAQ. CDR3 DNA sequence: TGTGCCAGCAGCCTAGCTGGGACCGGGGAGCTGTTTTTT. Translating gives CASSLAGTGELFF.

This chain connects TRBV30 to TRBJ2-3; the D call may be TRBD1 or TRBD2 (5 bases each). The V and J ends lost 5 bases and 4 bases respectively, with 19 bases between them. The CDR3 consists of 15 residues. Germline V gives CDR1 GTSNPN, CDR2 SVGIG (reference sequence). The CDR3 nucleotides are TGTGCCTGGGACCTCGTTGGGGGATCCGCAGATACGCAGTATTTT. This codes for CAWDLVGGSADTQYF.

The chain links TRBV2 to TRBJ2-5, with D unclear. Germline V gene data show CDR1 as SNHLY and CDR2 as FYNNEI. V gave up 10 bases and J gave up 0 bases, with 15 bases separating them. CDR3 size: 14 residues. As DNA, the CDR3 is TGTGCCACCGTCGCCGAGGCGTACCAAGAGACCCAGTACTTC. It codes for CATVAEAYQETQYF.

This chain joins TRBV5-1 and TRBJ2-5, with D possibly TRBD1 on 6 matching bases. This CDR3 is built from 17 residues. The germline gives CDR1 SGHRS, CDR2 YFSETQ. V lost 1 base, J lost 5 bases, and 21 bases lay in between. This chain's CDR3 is CASSLSLGTRREETQYF. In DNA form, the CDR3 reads TGCGCCAGCAGCTTGAGTTTAGGGACACGGAGAGAGGAGACCCAGTACTTC.

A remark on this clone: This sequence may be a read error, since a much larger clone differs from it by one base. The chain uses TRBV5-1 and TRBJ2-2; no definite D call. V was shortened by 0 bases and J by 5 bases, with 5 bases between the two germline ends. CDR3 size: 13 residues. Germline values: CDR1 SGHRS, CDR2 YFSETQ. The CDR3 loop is CASSLGETGELFF. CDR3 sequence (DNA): TGCGCCAGCAGCTTGGGGGAAACCGGGGAGCTGTTTTTT. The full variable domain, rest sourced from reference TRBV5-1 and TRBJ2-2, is KAGVTQTPRYLIKTRGQQVTLSCSPISGHRSVSWYQQTPGQGLQFLFEYFSETQRNKGNFPGRFSGRQFSNSRSEMNVSTLELGDSALYLCASSLGETGELFFGEGSRLTVL.

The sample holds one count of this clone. CDR3 nucleotide sequence: TGCGCCAGCAGCTTGTGGACAGGCCTAGCCAAAAACATTCAGTACTTC. It translates to CASSLWTGLAKNIQYF. The chain employs TRBV5-1 and TRBJ2-4, with 7 bases identical to TRBD1. CDR3 length: 16 amino acids. Germline lookup yields CDR1 SGHRS and CDR2 YFSETQ. Unmatched junction bases numbered 4, after V lost 1 base and J lost 0 bases.

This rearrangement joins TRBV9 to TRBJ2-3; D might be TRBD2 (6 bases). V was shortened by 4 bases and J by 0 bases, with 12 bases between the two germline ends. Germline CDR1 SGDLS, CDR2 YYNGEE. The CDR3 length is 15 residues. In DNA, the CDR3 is TGTGCCAGCAGCTTCGGGGGTCTTAGCACAGATACGCAGTATTTT. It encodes CASSFGGLSTDTQYF.

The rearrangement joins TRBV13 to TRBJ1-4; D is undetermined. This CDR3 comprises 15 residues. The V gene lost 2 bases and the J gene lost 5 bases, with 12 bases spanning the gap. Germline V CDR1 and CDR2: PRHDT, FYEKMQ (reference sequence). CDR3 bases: TGTGCCAGCAGCTTAAAACGAGAAACGAATGAAAAACTGTTTTTT. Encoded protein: CASSLKRETNEKLFF.

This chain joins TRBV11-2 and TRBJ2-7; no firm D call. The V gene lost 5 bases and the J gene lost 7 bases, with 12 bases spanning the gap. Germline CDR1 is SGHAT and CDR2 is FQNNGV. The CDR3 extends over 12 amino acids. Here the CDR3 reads CASSRMLGEQYF. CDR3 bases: TGTGCCAGCAGCCGTATGCTGGGGGAGCAGTACTTC.

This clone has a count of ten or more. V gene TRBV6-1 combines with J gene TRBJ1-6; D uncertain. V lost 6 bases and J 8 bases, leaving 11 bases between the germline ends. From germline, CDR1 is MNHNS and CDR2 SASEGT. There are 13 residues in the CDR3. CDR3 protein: CASRVEVDSPLHF. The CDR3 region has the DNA TGTGCCAGCAGGGTGGAGGTGGATTCACCCCTCCACTTT.

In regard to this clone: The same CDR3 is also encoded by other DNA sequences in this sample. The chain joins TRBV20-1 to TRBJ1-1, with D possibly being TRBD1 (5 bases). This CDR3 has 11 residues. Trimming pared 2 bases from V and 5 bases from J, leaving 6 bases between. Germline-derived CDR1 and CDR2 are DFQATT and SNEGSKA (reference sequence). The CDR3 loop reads CSARWGTEAFF. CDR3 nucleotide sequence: TGCAGTGCTAGATGGGGGACTGAAGCTTTCTTT.

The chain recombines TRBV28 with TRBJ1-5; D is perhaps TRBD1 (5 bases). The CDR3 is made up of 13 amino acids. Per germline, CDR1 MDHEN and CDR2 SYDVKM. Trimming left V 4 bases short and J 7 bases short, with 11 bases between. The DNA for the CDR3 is TGTGCCAGCAGTTATCAACGGGGGCAGCCCCAGCATTTT. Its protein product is CASSYQRGQPQHF.

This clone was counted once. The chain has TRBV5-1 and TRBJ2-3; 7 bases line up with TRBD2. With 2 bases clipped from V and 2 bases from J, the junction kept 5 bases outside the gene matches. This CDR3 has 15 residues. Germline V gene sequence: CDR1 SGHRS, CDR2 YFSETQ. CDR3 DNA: TGCGCCAGCAGCTTAGGGAGGGGCTCCACAGATACGCAGTATTTT. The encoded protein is CASSLGRGSTDTQYF.

The CDR3 region is CASSGGTGAGEQYF. The CDR3 DNA reads TGTGCCAGCAGTGGGGGGACAGGGGCGGGCGAGCAGTACTTC. V and J are TRBV2 and TRBJ2-7; TRBD1 agrees at 10 bases. The CDR3 length is 14 residues. Losses at the gene ends were 4 bases for V and 6 bases for J; bases not matched to a gene: 6. Per germline, CDR1 SNHLY and CDR2 FYNNEI. The full variable domain, with the rest looked up from reference TRBV2 and TRBJ2-7, is EPEVTQTPSHQVTQMGQEVILRCVPISNHLYFYWYRQILGQKVEFLVSFYNNEISEKSEIFDDQFSVERPDGSNFTLKIRSTKLEDSAMYFCASSGGTGAGEQYFGPGTRLTVT.

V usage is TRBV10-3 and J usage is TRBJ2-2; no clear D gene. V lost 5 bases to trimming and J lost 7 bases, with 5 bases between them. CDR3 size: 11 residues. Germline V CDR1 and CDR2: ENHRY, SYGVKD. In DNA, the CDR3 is TGTGCCATCAGTCCCGGCGGGGAGCTGTTTTTT. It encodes CAISPGGELFF.

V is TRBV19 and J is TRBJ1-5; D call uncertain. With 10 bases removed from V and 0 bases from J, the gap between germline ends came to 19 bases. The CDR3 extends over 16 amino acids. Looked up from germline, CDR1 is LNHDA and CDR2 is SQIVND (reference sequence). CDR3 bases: TGTGCCACCCGCCTCTCCCGGGGTTATAGCAATCAGCCCCAGCATTTT. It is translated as CATRLSRGYSNQPQHF.

CDR3 bases: TGTGCCAGTAGTATAGGGACGCAGGATTGGTACGAGCAGTACTTC. Translation: CASSIGTQDWYEQYF. The chain combines TRBV19 with TRBJ2-7, with D hard to call. Trimming cost V 1 base and J 4 bases, with 14 bases left between them. In germline, CDR1 is LNHDA, CDR2 SQIVND (reference sequence). This CDR3 has 15 residues.

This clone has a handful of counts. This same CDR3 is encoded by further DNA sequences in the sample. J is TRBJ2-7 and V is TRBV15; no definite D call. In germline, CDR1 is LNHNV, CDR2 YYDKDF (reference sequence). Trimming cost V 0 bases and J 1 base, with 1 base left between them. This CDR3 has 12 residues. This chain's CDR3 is CATSRDSYEQYF. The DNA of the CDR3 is TGTGCCACCAGCAGAGATTCCTACGAGCAGTACTTC.

The CDR3 sequence: CASSQETVVQPQHF. In DNA, the CDR3 is TGCGCCAGCAGCCAAGAAACAGTCGTTCAGCCCCAGCATTTT. The rearrangement joins TRBV4-1 to TRBJ1-5; D unclear. Trimming removed 0 bases at V and 6 bases at J, with 9 bases between. This CDR3 is 14 amino acids long. Germline V gene sequence: CDR1 MGHRA, CDR2 YSYEKL.

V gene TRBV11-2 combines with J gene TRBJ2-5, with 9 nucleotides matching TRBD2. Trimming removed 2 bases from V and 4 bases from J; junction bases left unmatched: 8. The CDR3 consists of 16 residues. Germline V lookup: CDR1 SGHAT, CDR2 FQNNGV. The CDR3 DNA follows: TGTGCCAGCAGCTTATCGGGCGGGAGGGCCGGAGAGACCCAGTACTTC. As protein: CASSLSGGRAGETQYF. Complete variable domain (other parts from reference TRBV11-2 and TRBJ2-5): EAGVAQSPRYKIIEKRQSVAFWCNPISGHATLYWYQQILGQGPKLLIQFQNNGVVDDSQLPKDRFSAERLKGVDSTLKIQPAKLEDSAVYLCASSLSGGRAGETQYFGPGTRLLVL.